The 17 T cell receptor beta chains below were found in one sample sequenced in a study of breast tumors, draining lymph nodes, adjacent tissues. Breast cancer patients provided tissue from their axillary draining lymph nodes. Using its own MiXCR run on the multiplex PCR reads, TCRdb lists one record per CDR3 protein. Here the sample spans 150,000 to 200,000 distinct CDR3 sequences, approximately 33% being singletons. Sequenced: axillary lymph node tissue. Receptor source: a female donor with breast cancer. Some clones in this sample may be carry-over from other donors' samples.

In its sample, this clonotype was seen many times. The chain combines TRBV6-2 or TRBV6-3 with TRBJ1-6, with D possibly matching TRBD1 (5 bases). Trimming took 7 bases from V and 1 from J, leaving 20 bases between them. The CDR3 length is 18 residues. CDR1 and CDR2 (germline): MNHEY, SVGEGT. CDR3 bases: TGTGCCAGCAAGGGATCCTGGGCAGGGAGGTCCTATAATTCACCCCTCCACTTT. It is translated as CASKGSWAGRSYNSPLHF.

This clonotype was counted at least ten times. This chain joins TRBV14 and TRBJ2-7; 9 nucleotides line up with TRBD1. The CDR3 totals 15 residues. With V trimmed by 3 bases and J by 4 bases, 7 bases remained unmatched. Per the germline V gene, CDR1 is SGHDN and CDR2 is FVKESK. The CDR3 DNA is TGTGCCAGCAGCCATTGGACAGGGGACCCGTACGAGCAGTACTTC. Amino acids: CASSHWTGDPYEQYF.

There are many counts of this clonotype. The J gene is TRBJ2-7, the V gene TRBV30, with 12 bases aligning to TRBD2. The length of the CDR3 is 16 residues. J gave up 4 bases and V 2 bases, and 9 bases lay outside the gene matches. Germline lookup yields CDR1 GTSNPN and CDR2 SVGIG (reference sequence). The CDR3 is CAWSRTSGIVLYEQYF. The CDR3 DNA sequence: TGTGCCTGGAGTAGGACTAGCGGGATCGTGCTTTACGAGCAGTACTTC.

This clonotype was seen many times. The chain carries TRBV19 and TRBJ2-7; 12 nucleotides align to TRBD1. Germline V gene lookup returns CDR1 LNHDA and CDR2 SQIVND (reference sequence). Trimming took 1 base from V and 6 from J; bases not matched to a gene: 4. This CDR3 spans 15 amino acids. In nucleotides, the CDR3 is TGTGCCAGTAGTATAGGGGGACAGGGGGCCTCCGAGCAGTACTTC. It specifies CASSIGGQGASEQYF.

This clonotype was picked up many times. The chain is built from TRBV6-5 and TRBJ1-5; weak D call: TRBD1 (6 bases). Germline CDR1 reads MNHEY; CDR2 reads SVGAGI. This CDR3 is built from 14 residues. V lost 4 bases and J lost 4, with 11 bases in between. The CDR3 is CASSSQGKNQPQHF. The CDR3, as DNA: TGTGCCAGCAGTTCACAGGGCAAGAATCAGCCCCAGCATTTT.

As regards this clonotype: Compared with germline, one end of the junction differs, possibly owing to a read error. V usage is TRBV12-3 or TRBV12-4 and J usage is TRBJ2-1, with D uncertain. The CDR3 extends over 14 amino acids. DNA of the CDR3: TGTGCCAGCAGGGGCCAGGTTGCCGAGAATGAGCAGTCCTTC. Translating gives CASRGQVAENEQSF.

The CDR3 protein is CSARDLRGAEAFF. The CDR3 bases are TGCAGTGCTAGAGATCTGCGGGGGGCTGAAGCTTTCTTT. The rearrangement uses TRBV20-1 and TRBJ1-1, with a weak D call TRBD1 (5 bases). The germline V gene has CDR1 DFQATT and CDR2 SNEGSKA (reference sequence). The CDR3 spans 13 residues. Trimming pared 0 bases from V and 6 bases from J, leaving 11 bases between.

For this clonotype: It may be a read error: a sequence one base away is much more abundant. V gene TRBV29-1 combines with J gene TRBJ1-1; 9 bases agree with TRBD1. Germline CDR1 reads SQVTM; CDR2 reads ANQGSEA. J gave up 4 bases and V 7 bases, and 7 bases lay outside the gene matches. This CDR3 has 13 amino acids. Written as DNA, the CDR3 is TGCAGCGCTTCGACAGGGGGAGGCACTGAAGCTTTCTTT. Amino acid sequence: CSASTGGGTEAFF. Complete variable domain (other parts from reference TRBV29-1 and TRBJ1-1): SAVISQKPSRDICQRGTSLTIQCQVDSQVTMMFWYRQQPGQSLTLIATANQGSEATYESGFVIDKFPISRPNLTFSTLTVSNMSPEDSSIYLCSASTGGGTEAFFGQGTRLTVV.

This clonotype was observed at least ten times. The chain couples TRBV2 to TRBJ2-7; D is perhaps TRBD2 (5 bases). The germline V and J ends were trimmed by 3 bases and 0 bases, with 9 bases remaining between them. CDR1 and CDR2 (germline): SNHLY, FYNNEI. The CDR3 length is 14 residues. CDR3 nucleotide sequence: TGTGCCAGCAGTGAGCTAGCTCCCTCCTACGAGCAGTACTTC. It encodes CASSELAPSYEQYF. Looking up the rest from reference TRBV2 and TRBJ2-7 gives the full variable domain: EPEVTQTPSHQVTQMGQEVILRCVPISNHLYFYWYRQILGQKVEFLVSFYNNEISEKSEIFDDQFSVERPDGSNFTLKIRSTKLEDSAMYFCASSELAPSYEQYFGPGTRLTVT.

This clonotype occurred many times. V usage is TRBV18 and J usage is TRBJ1-2; TRBD1 agrees at 7 bases. This CDR3 contains 14 residues. Per germline, CDR1 KGHSH and CDR2 LQKENI. Unmatched junction bases numbered 6, after V lost 2 bases and J lost 6 bases. The CDR3 nucleotides are TGTGCCAGCTCACCAGATCAACAGGGGAATGGCTACACCTTC. Residues: CASSPDQQGNGYTF.

A word on this clonotype: A much larger clonotype is one base distant, so this may be a read error. J is TRBJ2-4 and V is TRBV10-1; 12 positions agree with TRBD2. The CDR3 sequence is 13 residues long. CDR1 is WNHNN and CDR2 is SYGVQD in the germline V gene (reference sequence). J gave up 10 bases and V 8 bases, and 6 bases lay outside the gene matches. The CDR3 reads CASGPGLAGIQYF. Written as DNA, the CDR3 is TGCGCCAGCGGCCCCGGACTAGCGGGGATTCAGTACTTC.

This clonotype was recorded many times. The V call is TRBV30, the J call TRBJ1-4; a weak D match, TRBD1 (5 bases). The V gene lost 3 bases and the J gene lost 8 bases, with 13 bases spanning the gap. The germline V gene encodes CDR1 GTSNPN and CDR2 SVGIG (reference sequence). The CDR3 consists of 13 residues. The CDR3 loop is CAWRQGAREKLFF. The CDR3 nucleotides are TGTGCCTGGAGGCAGGGTGCACGGGAAAAACTGTTTTTT. Full variable domain (rest looked up from reference TRBV30 and TRBJ1-4): SQTIHQWPATLVQPVGSPLSLECTVEGTSNPNLYWYRQAAGRGLQLLFYSVGIGQISSEVPQNLSASRPQDRQFILSSKKLLLSDSGFYLCAWRQGAREKLFFGSGTQLSVL.

There are many counts of this clonotype. CDR3 nucleotides: TGTGCCATCACCCGGGAGGGGGCTGGAAACACCATATATTTT. Its protein is CAITREGAGNTIYF. This sequence joins TRBV10-3 and TRBJ1-3, with TRBD1 as a possible D gene (6 bases). The CDR3 totals 14 residues. Trimming pared 7 bases from V and 2 bases from J, leaving 12 bases between. Germline V gene lookup returns CDR1 ENHRY and CDR2 SYGVKD.

The table lists this clonotype with many counts. This sequence joins TRBV19 and TRBJ1-2, with TRBD1 identical over 7 bases. V trimming: 4 bases; J trimming: 3 bases; junction bases outside the gene matches: 2. CDR1 is LNHDA, CDR2 SQIVND, per germline (reference sequence). This CDR3 is 13 amino acids long. DNA for the CDR3: TGTGCCAGTAGTAGCACAGGGGACTATGGCTACACCTTC. This codes for CASSSTGDYGYTF.

This clonotype was seen many times. The chain recombines TRBV20-1 with TRBJ1-5; 7 positions agree with TRBD1. Germline V gene data show CDR1 as DFQATT and CDR2 as SNEGSKA (reference sequence). V shed 1 base and J 4 bases; nucleotides not matched to a gene: 7. The CDR3 consists of 15 residues. The CDR3 loop is CSARGGAGGNQPQHF. CDR3 bases: TGCAGTGCTAGAGGGGGGGCAGGGGGAAATCAGCCCCAGCATTTT.

This clonotype was seen repeatedly, ten times or more. The chain uses TRBV27 and TRBJ2-5; D may be TRBD1 or TRBD2 (5 bases each). The CDR3 contains 15 residues. CDR1 MNHEY and CDR2 SMNVEV come from the germline V gene (reference sequence). Trimming stripped 1 base from V and 3 bases from J, with 12 bases between. The chain's CDR3 is CASSLWAGGEETQYF. The CDR3 DNA sequence: TGTGCCAGCAGTTTATGGGCTGGGGGTGAAGAGACCCAGTACTTC.

In its sample, this clonotype was seen many times. The chain couples TRBV28 to TRBJ1-2; a weak D match, TRBD1 (5 bases). V dropped 5 bases and J dropped 5 bases, with 15 bases sitting between them. This CDR3 is built from 14 residues. The germline CDR1 and CDR2 sequences are MDHEN and SYDVKM. CDR3 nucleotides: TGTGCCAGCAGTCCCGGAGGGGAACTTTATGGCTACACCTTC. Protein product: CASSPGGELYGYTF.